This T cell receptor (beta chain) was captured by sequencing in a study of CD8 T cells in ankylosing spondylitis. Overall study results and limits: Those disease-linked clones were CD8+; they were also relatively rare in peripheral blood. In ankylosing spondylitis patients, matched synovial fluid reportedly showed significant enrichment of disease-linked clones. Prior literature has documented some motif variants in synovial fluid and blood from reactive arthritis. For ankylosing spondylitis blood, a TCR beta motif of under ten highly homologous variants appeared characteristic.

Remarks on this clonotype: Antigen unknown.

TCRdb recomputed calls from the 5' RACE reads with MiXCR, one row per CDR3 protein. The sample includes 230,000 or so distinct CDR3 sequences, roughly 18% seen only once; the top ten take about a third. The receptor was isolated from a male donor with ankylosing spondylitis or in good health (not recorded which). Sequenced input: blood, either unsorted or a sorted T cell fraction (not recorded which).

The CDR3 loop reads CASGLAGGLDEQFF. The CDR3 bases are TGTGCTAGTGGTCTAGCGGGAGGTTTGGATGAGCAGTTCTTC. The chain has TRBV12-5 and TRBJ2-1; 11 nucleotides agree with TRBD2. V shed 5 bases, J shed 8 bases, and the junction held 5 bases outside the gene matches. The germline V gene encodes CDR1 LGHNT and CDR2 FRNRAP. CDR3 length: 14 amino acids.